This T cell receptor beta chain was identified during a study of cytomegalovirus exposure and HLA in healthy donors. Regarding the study as a whole: Trimming of TCR beta V- and J-genes showed a link, identified in a later analysis, to a missense DCLRE1C variant. A later analysis appeared to link common viral pathogens to several of the most significant clusters. Many donors carried some public TCRs, although rarity characterized most TCR sequences. The study recorded around 160 TCR beta chains that were cytomegalovirus-associated.

Worth noting for this clone: The antigen is not known.

PCR was performed using 60 Vbeta and 13 Jbeta primers. Here immunoSEQ multiplex PCR was the method, and the copy in TCRdb shows in-frame clones only, minus some. The table has 150,000 or so clones, around 78% seen once. Germline CDR1 reads MDHEN; CDR2 reads SYDVKM. This CDR3 comprises 13 residues. Trimming took 6 bases from V and 5 from J; bases not matched to a gene: 6. This chain joins TRBV28 and TRBJ1-2, with 7 bases fitting TRBD1. This clonotype originated in a woman aged 18-35 years in good health and CMV-seronegative. Source material: PBMCs. This chain's CDR3 is CASSTGRGYGYTF. Written as DNA, the CDR3 is TGTGCCAGCAGCACCGGCAGGGGGTATGGCTACACCTTC.